These 7 T cell receptor beta chains were all obtained from the same sample, sequenced in a study of tumor and adjacent non-tumor tissue in lung cancer. The library came from three nested PCR rounds adapted from ARM-PCR protocols. A single record per CDR3 protein comes from TCRdb applying MiXCR to the multiplex PCR reads. The sample yields roughly 120,000 distinct CDR3 sequences, roughly 73% seen once. This sample's RNA came from whole unsorted tissue. The sequenced material came from lung tumor tissue. All receptors come from a woman in her fifties or sixties with non-small cell lung cancer.

The V call is TRBV20-1, the J call TRBJ2-1; TRBD1 matches 9 bases. The germline V gene has CDR1 DFQATT and CDR2 SNEGSKA (reference sequence). With 1 base clipped from V and 10 bases from J, the junction kept 14 bases outside the gene matches. The CDR3 extends over 16 amino acids. The CDR3 sequence is CSARGGQGKVYYEQFF. The CDR3 nucleotides read TGCAGTGCTAGAGGCGGACAGGGGAAAGTTTACTACGAGCAGTTCTTC.

A note on this clonotype: At one boundary the junction diverges from the germline segment, which might be a read error. This rearrangement joins TRBV4-1 to TRBJ1-5, with TRBD1 matching 8 bases. The CDR3 length is 15 residues. Germline CDR1 MGHRA, CDR2 YSYEKL. CDR3 sequence: CASCQDRTGNQPQHF. The CDR3 DNA reads as TGCGCCAGCTGCCAAGATCGGACAGGGAATCAGCCCCAGCATTTT.

The chain combines TRBV11-2 with TRBJ2-1; no definite D call. V lost 10 bases, J lost 5 bases, and 15 bases lay in between. Germline CDR1 reads SGHAT; CDR2 reads FQNNGV. This CDR3 contains 13 residues. In DNA form, the CDR3 reads TGTGCCATCAACTTTTCCCTGAACAATGAGCAGTTCTTC. As protein: CAINFSLNNEQFF.

With regard to this clonotype: An end of the junction does not agree with germline; a read error may underlie this. The chain employs TRBV11-2 and TRBJ2-7; maybe TRBD2 (5 bases). Germline-derived CDR1 and CDR2 are SGHAT and FQNNGV. The CDR3 has 14 amino acids. This CDR3 reads CTSNWDRGGYEQYF. CDR3 bases: TGTACCAGCAATTGGGATCGCGGAGGATACGAGCAGTACTTC. Looking up the rest from reference TRBV11-2 and TRBJ2-7 gives the full variable domain: EAGVAQSPRYKIIEKRQSVAFWCNPISGHATLYWYQQILGQGPKLLIQFQNNGVVDDSQLPKDRFSAERLKGVDSTLKIQPAKLEDSAVYLCTSNWDRGGYEQYFGPGTRLTVT.

About this clonotype itself: Its ends do not fully match the called genes, so a read error is possible. The chain is built from TRBV11-2 and TRBJ2-3, with D perhaps TRBD1 or TRBD2 (5 bases each). Germline-derived CDR1 and CDR2 are SGHAT and FQNNGV. CDR3 length: 15 residues. For the CDR3, the DNA is TGTGCCAGCAGCGATACCGGGACGGCCACATATACGCAGTATTTT. Its translation is CASSDTGTATYTQYF.

This clonotype was observed a single time. The junction does not match germline at one end; this may be a read error. The V call is TRBV12-3 or TRBV12-4, the J call TRBJ2-3; D possibly corresponds to TRBD2 (5 bases). The CDR3 length is 11 residues. CDR3 DNA sequence: TGTGCCATCAGTTTACTAGATACGCAGTATTTC. Its protein is CAISLLDTQYF.

As to this clonotype: A much larger clone sits a single nucleotide away, making a read error possible. This sequence joins TRBV6-2 or TRBV6-3 and TRBJ2-5; 8 bases agree with TRBD2. V was pared by 2 bases and J by 4 bases, with 6 bases of the junction left unmatched. The CDR3 extends over 15 amino acids. Germline loops: CDR1 MNHEY, CDR2 SVGEGT. CDR3 nucleotide sequence: TGTGCCAGCAGTTACGGCGGCGGGAGGTCAGAGACCCAGTACTTC. This gives the protein CASSYGGGRSETQYF.